These 22 T cell receptor beta chains originate from one sample sequenced in a study of blood T cell repertoires in COVID-19. The data were produced by immunoSEQ multiplex PCR, yet TCRdb's version contains in-frame clones alone and is incomplete. Of some 120,000 clones listed, roughly 86% are singletons. Sequencing input: peripheral blood. Every receptor here comes from a human donor in a cohort sampled during active COVID-19.

This sequence joins TRBV24-1 and TRBJ1-5; D perhaps matches TRBD1 (5 bases). This CDR3 has 13 residues. Germline CDR1 is KGHDR and CDR2 is SFDVKD. V lost 7 bases, J lost 6 bases, and 12 bases lay in between. CDR3 coding DNA: TGTGCCACCAGCGTGGGGGAGGGTCAGCCCCAGCATTTT. Translation: CATSVGEGQPQHF.

The CDR3 DNA follows: TGTGCCAGTGGAGCTGGGGCCAACGTCCTGACTTTC. Translating gives CASGAGANVLTF. V and J are TRBV27 and TRBJ2-6, with D unresolved. This CDR3 region has 12 residues. V was pared by 9 bases and J by 2 bases, with 5 bases between. Germline V lookup: CDR1 MNHEY, CDR2 SMNVEV (reference sequence).

The chain couples TRBV5-6 to TRBJ2-1; no reliable D call. Germline assignment: CDR1 SGHDT and CDR2 YYEEEE. The CDR3 length is 15 residues. V was trimmed by 6 bases and J by 4 bases, leaving 17 bases between them. In DNA, the CDR3 is TGTGCCAGCACCCTTACACCATTAAATTACAATGAGCAGTTCTTC. It specifies CASTLTPLNYNEQFF.

The sample holds a few counts of this clone. The V and J genes are TRBV5-1 and TRBJ2-7; D not certain. The CDR3 totals 11 residues. V was cut by 0 bases and J by 7 bases, with 5 bases left in between. Germline values: CDR1 SGHRS, CDR2 YFSETQ. The CDR3 is CASSLGGEQYF. For the CDR3, the DNA is TGCGCCAGCAGCTTGGGAGGAGAGCAGTACTTC.

V usage is TRBV11-2 and J usage is TRBJ2-7, with TRBD2 as a possible D gene (7 bases). Trimming removed 3 bases from V and 6 bases from J, with 21 bases in between. Germline lookup yields CDR1 SGHAT and CDR2 FQNNGV. The CDR3 has 16 amino acids. CDR3 loop: CASSLLPRGGGREQYF. The CDR3 coding sequence is TGTGCCAGCAGCTTGCTACCCAGGGGAGGGGGGCGCGAGCAGTACTTC.

This rearrangement joins TRBV5-1 to TRBJ2-3, with D possibly matching TRBD1 (5 bases). Trimming pared 2 bases from V and 0 bases from J, leaving 7 bases between. CDR1 SGHRS and CDR2 YFSETQ come from the germline V gene. The CDR3 covers 14 residues. CDR3 nucleotide sequence: TGCGCCAGCAGCTTACAGGAAAGCACAGATACGCAGTATTTT. Its protein product is CASSLQESTDTQYF.

The J gene is TRBJ2-3, the V gene TRBV7-9; D gene uncertain. The CDR3 is 15 residues long. Trimming took off 1 base at V and 2 bases at J, with 10 bases between the two ends. Germline CDR1 is SEHNR and CDR2 is FQNEAQ (reference sequence). The CDR3 bases are TGTGCCAGCAGCTTAGGGGCTAAAAACACAGATACGCAGTATTTT. It is translated as CASSLGAKNTDTQYF.

In this sample, this clone turned up once. The rearrangement uses TRBV5-4 and TRBJ1-4; D is uncertain. Germline CDR1 and CDR2: SGHNT and YYREEE (reference sequence). Trimming took 4 bases from V and 5 from J, leaving 9 bases between them. There are 13 residues in the CDR3. The CDR3 nucleotides read TGTGCCAGCAGCAGAGATTTAAATGAAAAACTGTTTTTT. As protein: CASSRDLNEKLFF.

The rearrangement links TRBV19 to TRBJ2-7, with TRBD1 identical over 9 bases. Germline V gives CDR1 LNHDA, CDR2 SQIVND (reference sequence). The CDR3 is 16 residues long. The J segment lost 1 base and the V segment lost 4 bases, leaving 8 bases of the junction unmatched. The CDR3 DNA follows: TGTGCCAGTAGTACCCAACCGGGACAGGGTTCCTACGAGCAGTACTTC. As protein: CASSTQPGQGSYEQYF.

The chain employs TRBV19 and TRBJ1-3; D unclear. The CDR3 is made up of 14 amino acids. Germline lookup yields CDR1 LNHDA and CDR2 SQIVND (reference sequence). Trimming stripped 5 bases from V and 4 bases from J, with 12 bases between. The CDR3 nucleotides read TGTGCCAGTAGTTCCGGTTTTGAGGGAAACACCATATATTTT. Translating it yields CASSSGFEGNTIYF.

The rearrangement links TRBV11-2 to TRBJ2-7, with a possible D match to TRBD1 (6 bases). The CDR3 extends over 15 amino acids. V shed 5 bases and J shed 2 bases, with 16 bases lying between them. Germline values: CDR1 SGHAT, CDR2 FQNNGV. CDR3 DNA: TGTGCCAGCAGCCTCGCCGGGACACTAACCTACGAGCAGTACTTC. It encodes CASSLAGTLTYEQYF.

The CDR3 DNA is TGTGCCAGCAGCCAAGATGGACTAGCGGGGCTCAGAAGCAATGAGCAGTTCTTC. Residues: CASSQDGLAGLRSNEQFF. The gene calls are TRBV3-1 (or the pseudogene TRBV3-2) and TRBJ2-1, with TRBD2 identical over 12 bases. This CDR3 is built from 18 residues. V trimming: 0 bases; J trimming: 6 bases; junction bases outside the gene matches: 9. Germline CDR1 reads LGHDT; CDR2 reads YNNKEL (reference sequence).

In its sample, this clone was seen once. This chain links TRBV7-2 with TRBJ2-1; 8 nucleotides match TRBD2. The CDR3 consists of 15 residues. The germline V gene encodes CDR1 SGHTA and CDR2 FQGNSA. V dropped 8 bases and J dropped 8; count of bases not matched to a gene: 14. The CDR3: CASVDRRGAGDEQFF. The CDR3 DNA reads TGTGCCAGCGTGGATCGGCGGGGGGCCGGGGATGAGCAGTTCTTC.

This rearrangement joins TRBV7-9 to TRBJ2-1; the D gene is possibly TRBD2 (6 bases). The CDR3 has 16 residues. Trimming pared 0 bases from V and 0 bases from J, leaving 9 bases between. Per the germline V gene, CDR1 is SEHNR and CDR2 is FQNEAQ (reference sequence). Here the CDR3 reads CASSLAGGISYNEQFF. The CDR3, as DNA: TGTGCCAGCAGCTTAGCGGGGGGTATCTCCTACAATGAGCAGTTCTTC.

This clone has only a few counts. V gene TRBV20-1 combines with J gene TRBJ2-6; 11 bases are a match to TRBD1. The trim removed 3 bases at V and 4 bases at J, leaving 5 bases unmatched. The CDR3 runs 16 residues. Per the germline V gene, CDR1 is DFQATT and CDR2 is SNEGSKA (reference sequence). In DNA, the CDR3 is TGCAGTGCTAGTGGACAGGGGGCTGTGGGGGCCAACGTCCTGACTTTC. This encodes CSASGQGAVGANVLTF.

The sample holds many counts of this clone. The V and J genes are TRBV3-1 (or the pseudogene TRBV3-2) and TRBJ1-2, with D possibly TRBD1 on 5 matching bases. CDR3 length: 12 amino acids. Trimming took off 4 bases at V and 5 bases at J, with 8 bases between the two ends. CDR1 and CDR2 (germline): LGHDT, YNNKEL (reference sequence). The CDR3 region is CASSPGLYGYTF. The CDR3 DNA reads TGTGCCAGCAGCCCGGGACTTTATGGCTACACCTTC.

The chain links TRBV3-1 (or the pseudogene TRBV3-2) to TRBJ1-3; 11 bases line up with TRBD1. Germline CDR1 reads LGHDT; CDR2 reads YNNKEL (reference sequence). The CDR3 is made up of 16 amino acids. The ends lost 4 bases at V and 2 bases at J; junction bases unmatched: 4. CDR3 in amino acids: CASSPEGQGAGNTIYF. The CDR3 nucleotides are TGTGCCAGCAGCCCCGAGGGACAGGGGGCTGGAAACACCATATATTTT.

This sequence joins TRBV27 and TRBJ2-3; 12 nucleotides align to TRBD2. The CDR3 length is 16 residues. The trim removed 5 bases at V and 4 bases at J, leaving 7 bases unmatched. Per the germline V gene, CDR1 is MNHEY and CDR2 is SMNVEV (reference sequence). The DNA for the CDR3 is TGTGCCAGCAGTCCCACTAGCGGGGGGTACGCAGATACGCAGTATTTT. It specifies CASSPTSGGYADTQYF.

The chain couples TRBV7-6 to TRBJ2-1, with a tentative D call TRBD2 (6 bases). The germline V gene has CDR1 SGHVS and CDR2 FNYEAQ. This CDR3 is built from 15 residues. The V end was cut by 5 bases, the J end by 8 bases, with 19 bases between. In nucleotides, the CDR3 is TGTGCCAGCAGCCTACGGGCGGGGCCGGCGGATGAGCAGTTCTTC. It encodes CASSLRAGPADEQFF.

The chain joins TRBV15 to TRBJ2-7; 9 nucleotides agree with TRBD1. V shed 1 base and J 3 bases; nucleotides not matched to a gene: 7. Germline assignment: CDR1 LNHNV and CDR2 YYDKDF (reference sequence). This CDR3 contains 16 residues. The CDR3 reads CATSRAPGQGLYEQYF. DNA for the CDR3: TGTGCCACCAGCAGAGCCCCGGGACAGGGTCTCTACGAGCAGTACTTC.

This chain links TRBV29-1 with TRBJ2-5; 10 bases match TRBD1. The CDR3 is made up of 15 amino acids. Germline V gives CDR1 SQVTM, CDR2 ANQGSEA. V lost 3 bases and J lost 5; bases outside the gene matches: 9. CDR3 in DNA: TGCAGCGTTGACCCGGGACAGGGGAGAAGTGAGACCCAGTACTTC. It encodes CSVDPGQGRSETQYF.

This clone was picked up one time. This chain uses TRBV28 with TRBJ2-5, with D perhaps TRBD2 (6 bases). This CDR3 is 15 amino acids long. V gave up 6 bases and J gave up 4 bases, with 18 bases separating them. Looked up from germline, CDR1 is MDHEN and CDR2 is SYDVKM. Here the CDR3 reads CASSLRAGGVETQYF. The CDR3 DNA reads TGTGCCAGCAGCCTACGCGCGGGCGGGGTAGAGACCCAGTACTTC. The whole variable domain, remainder taken from reference TRBV28 and TRBJ2-5, is DVKVTQSSRYLVKRTGEKVFLECVQDMDHENMFWYRQDPGLGLRLIYFSYDVKMKEKGDIPEGYSVSREKKERFSLILESASTNQTSMYLCASSLRAGGVETQYFGPGTRLLVL.